These 24 T cell receptor beta chains came from one sample sequenced in a study of blood T cell repertoires in COVID-19. Data came from immunoSEQ multiplex PCR; TCRdb stores just in-frame clones and leaves some out. The data show 180,000 or so clones, around 86% seen once. The specimen sequenced was peripheral blood. Receptors originate from a man between 18 and 35 years old with acute or convalescent COVID-19.

The chain recombines TRBV9 with TRBJ2-7, with D possibly TRBD1 on 5 matching bases. Looked up from germline, CDR1 is SGDLS and CDR2 is YYNGEE. CDR3 length equals 14 residues. V was shortened by 4 bases and J by 1 base, with 12 bases between the two germline ends. CDR3 region: CASSSQGNSYEQYF. The CDR3 nucleotides read TGTGCCAGCAGCTCGCAGGGAAATTCCTACGAGCAGTACTTC. The whole variable domain, remainder taken from reference TRBV9 and TRBJ2-7, is DSGVTQTPKHLITATGQRVTLRCSPRSGDLSVYWYQQSLDQGLQFLIQYYNGEERAKGNILERFSAQQFPDLHSELNLSSLELGDSALYFCASSSQGNSYEQYFGPGTRLTVT.

This clone was picked up one time. The V gene is TRBV13, the J gene TRBJ1-3, with 8 nucleotides matching TRBD1. Trimming cost V 5 bases and J 1 base; bases outside gene matches: 16. In germline, CDR1 is PRHDT, CDR2 FYEKMQ (reference sequence). The CDR3 consists of 19 residues. In DNA form, the CDR3 reads TGTGCCAGCAGCACCCAAAGACCCCGGACAGGGCAGTCTGGAAACACCATATATTTT. This encodes CASSTQRPRTGQSGNTIYF.

The sample holds one count of this clone. The chain has TRBV7-9 and TRBJ2-5; D uncertain. Between the trimmed V and J ends, which lost 2 bases and 5 bases, there was a span of 9 bases. The CDR3 loop spans 13 amino acids. Germline CDR1 reads SEHNR; CDR2 reads FQNEAQ (reference sequence). The CDR3 DNA follows: TGTGCCAGCAGCTTATCGGGTTCCGAGACCCAGTACTTC. This codes for CASSLSGSETQYF.

V gene TRBV6-6 combines with J gene TRBJ2-5, with 8 nucleotides matching TRBD2. CDR1 and CDR2 (germline): MNHNY, SVGAGI (reference sequence). This CDR3 contains 15 residues. The J segment lost 2 bases and the V segment lost 5 bases, leaving 7 bases of the junction unmatched. DNA for the CDR3: TGTGCCAGCAGTCGACGAGCGGGGGTTCAAGAGACCCAGTACTTC. Encoded protein: CASSRRAGVQETQYF.

This chain connects TRBV27 to TRBJ1-2, with D possibly being TRBD1 (6 bases). With 6 bases removed from V and 3 bases from J, the gap between germline ends came to 8 bases. The germline V gene has CDR1 MNHEY and CDR2 SMNVEV (reference sequence). There are 12 residues in the CDR3. The CDR3 here is CASRQGDYGYTF. Here the CDR3 DNA reads TGTGCCAGCAGACAGGGAGACTATGGCTACACCTTC.

The J gene is TRBJ2-1, the V gene TRBV10-2; possible D gene TRBD2, 6 bases. The CDR3 runs to 14 residues. CDR1 WSHSY and CDR2 SAAADI come from the germline V gene. Trimming took off 0 bases at V and 4 bases at J, with 7 bases between the two ends. The DNA for the CDR3 is TGCGCCAGCAGTGAGTCGGGGACTTACAATGAGCAGTTCTTC. It translates to CASSESGTYNEQFF.

The chain employs TRBV19 and TRBJ1-1, with 8 bases fitting TRBD1. J gave up 4 bases and V 6 bases, and 7 bases lay outside the gene matches. This CDR3 contains 14 residues. CDR1 LNHDA and CDR2 SQIVND come from the germline V gene (reference sequence). The CDR3 loop reads CASSQDRASTEAFF. DNA of the CDR3: TGTGCCAGTAGCCAGGACAGGGCGAGCACTGAAGCTTTCTTT. Full variable domain (missing parts from reference TRBV19 and TRBJ1-1): DGGITQSPKYLFRKEGQNVTLSCEQNLNHDAMYWYRQDPGQGLRLIYYSQIVNDFQKGDIAEGYSVSREKKESFPLTVTSAQKNPTAFYLCASSQDRASTEAFFGQGTRLTVV.

The gene calls are TRBV19 and TRBJ1-1; tentatively, D is TRBD1 (5 bases). This CDR3 is 14 amino acids long. V lost 6 bases and J 4 bases, leaving 15 bases between the germline ends. Germline V gene data show CDR1 as LNHDA and CDR2 as SQIVND (reference sequence). This chain's CDR3 is CASSSGPGGTEAFF. Here the CDR3 DNA reads TGTGCCAGTAGCTCCGGCCCCGGGGGCACTGAAGCTTTCTTT.

The chain joins TRBV12-3 or TRBV12-4 to TRBJ1-3; D remains ambiguous. This CDR3 has 13 amino acids. The V end was cut by 6 bases, the J end by 4 bases, with 10 bases between. The CDR3 coding sequence is TGTGCCAGCAGACAAGTGACAGGAAACACCATATATTTT. The encoded protein is CASRQVTGNTIYF.

This sequence joins TRBV18 and TRBJ1-5, with TRBD1 matching 7 bases. CDR3 size: 15 residues. Trimming cost V 3 bases and J 3 bases; bases outside gene matches: 5. CDR1 and CDR2 (germline): KGHSH, LQKENI. The CDR3 protein is CASSPVGQINQPQHF. DNA for the CDR3: TGTGCCAGCTCACCTGTGGGACAGATCAATCAGCCCCAGCATTTT. The full variable domain, rest sourced from reference TRBV18 and TRBJ1-5, is NAGVMQNPRHLVRRRGQEARLRCSPMKGHSHVYWYRQLPEEGLKFMVYLQKENIIDESGMPKERFSAEFPKEGPSILRIQQVVRGDSAAYFCASSPVGQINQPQHFGDGTRLSIL.

This clone was counted only a few times. The CDR3 region has the DNA TGTGCCACCAGCCTGACAGGGGCGGATGAAAAACTGTTTTTT. Translation: CATSLTGADEKLFF. This sequence joins TRBV10-3 and TRBJ1-4; 8 bases align to TRBD1. CDR3 size: 14 residues. With 10 bases clipped from V and 6 bases from J, the junction kept 10 bases outside the gene matches. Germline-derived CDR1 and CDR2 are ENHRY and SYGVKD.

This chain joins TRBV19 and TRBJ1-5; a weak D match, TRBD1 (6 bases). The CDR3 is 15 amino acids. Germline V gives CDR1 LNHDA, CDR2 SQIVND (reference sequence). Trimming took 5 bases from V and 4 from J, leaving 15 bases between them. CDR3 in amino acids: CASSWSQQGNQPQHF. CDR3 nucleotide sequence: TGTGCCAGTAGTTGGTCTCAACAGGGAAATCAGCCCCAGCATTTT.

The chain is built from TRBV6-6 and TRBJ2-6; no clear D gene. The germline gives CDR1 MNHNY, CDR2 SVGAGI (reference sequence). V was shortened by 6 bases and J by 4 bases, with 4 bases between the two germline ends. The CDR3 runs 12 residues. The CDR3 coding sequence is TGTGCCAGCAGGGAGGGGGCCAACGTCCTGACTTTC. It encodes CASREGANVLTF.

The chain couples TRBV5-1 to TRBJ1-2; D is unresolved. V shed 0 bases and J shed 4 bases, with 7 bases lying between them. CDR3 length: 13 residues. Germline CDR1 and CDR2: SGHRS and YFSETQ. The CDR3 bases are TGCGCCAGCAGCTTGGCGCCAGTCTATGGCTACACCTTC. Residues: CASSLAPVYGYTF.

This rearrangement joins TRBV7-9 to TRBJ2-3; TRBD2 aligns across 9 bases. CDR1 is SEHNR and CDR2 is FQNEAQ in the germline V gene (reference sequence). This CDR3 region has 16 residues. V lost 5 bases, J lost 2 bases, and 8 bases stayed unmatched. As DNA, the CDR3 is TGTGCCAGCAGCGTGCTAGCGGGATCTTTCACAGATACGCAGTATTTT. It codes for CASSVLAGSFTDTQYF.

The rearrangement links TRBV30 to TRBJ2-1, with D tentatively TRBD2 (5 bases). Per the germline V gene, CDR1 is GTSNPN and CDR2 is SVGIG (reference sequence). The CDR3 length is 13 residues. V lost 4 bases, J lost 5 bases, and 12 bases lay in between. CDR3 sequence reads: CAWTRRRNNEQFF. CDR3 coding DNA: TGTGCCTGGACTAGGAGGCGGAACAATGAGCAGTTCTTC.

The V gene is TRBV28, the J gene TRBJ1-4; 7 bases agree with TRBD1. The CDR3 spans 17 residues. V was pared by 2 bases and J by 4 bases, with 10 bases of the junction left unmatched. The germline CDR1 and CDR2 sequences are MDHEN and SYDVKM. The CDR3 DNA reads TGTGCCAGCAGTTTAGGCCCACCGACAGGGATTAATGAAAAACTGTTTTTT. Translation: CASSLGPPTGINEKLFF.

The chain recombines TRBV7-2 with TRBJ2-1; TRBD1 agrees at 7 bases. Trimming at V came to 1 base and at J to 3 bases, leaving 9 bases not matched to a gene. CDR1 and CDR2 from the germline V gene are SGHTA and FQGNSA. The CDR3 is 17 residues long. CDR3 sequence (DNA): TGTGCCAGCAGCTTAGTGTATCGGGACAGATACTACAATGAGCAGTTCTTC. Encoded protein: CASSLVYRDRYYNEQFF.

The rearrangement links TRBV6-1 to TRBJ2-2, with unresolved D. The germline CDR1 and CDR2 sequences are MNHNS and SASEGT. Trimming stripped 1 base from V and 3 bases from J, with 6 bases between. The CDR3 covers 14 residues. The CDR3 loop is CASSEGGDTGELFF. DNA for the CDR3: TGTGCCAGCAGTGAAGGCGGCGACACCGGGGAGCTGTTTTTT.

J is TRBJ1-2 and V is TRBV4-1; a possible D gene is TRBD1 (6 bases). This CDR3 comprises 13 residues. The germline CDR1 and CDR2 sequences are MGHRA and YSYEKL. Trimming left V 2 bases short and J 7 bases short, with 11 bases between. CDR3 amino acids: CASSQRTVGGYTF. In DNA form, the CDR3 reads TGCGCCAGCAGCCAAAGGACAGTCGGTGGCTACACCTTC.

This rearrangement joins TRBV6-5 to TRBJ1-3; D might be TRBD1 (6 bases). CDR1 and CDR2 (germline): MNHEY, SVGAGI. This CDR3 contains 15 residues. V lost 6 bases and J 0 bases, leaving 12 bases between the germline ends. The CDR3 DNA follows: TGTGCCAGCAGCCCGGACAGAGCCTCTGGAAACACCATATATTTT. Protein sequence: CASSPDRASGNTIYF.

This chain's CDR3 is CASHKAGEAMNTEAFF. CDR3 nucleotides: TGTGCCAGTCACAAGGCAGGGGAAGCAATGAACACTGAAGCTTTCTTT. This rearrangement joins TRBV3-1 (or the pseudogene TRBV3-2) to TRBJ1-1, with D perhaps matching TRBD1 (6 bases). The ends were cut back, 9 bases at V and 0 bases at J, with 20 bases in the middle. Germline loops: CDR1 LGHDT, CDR2 YNNKEL (reference sequence). The CDR3 is made up of 16 amino acids.

The chain joins TRBV7-2 to TRBJ2-6; D unclear. This CDR3 has 16 amino acids. Looked up from germline, CDR1 is SGHTA and CDR2 is FQGNSA. V lost 0 bases, J lost 0 bases, and 6 bases lay in between. Written as DNA, the CDR3 is TGTGCCAGCAGCTTAGCGGCAGGCTCTGGGGCCAACGTCCTGACTTTC. Its translation is CASSLAAGSGANVLTF.

V is TRBV2 and J is TRBJ2-2, with 7 bases aligning to TRBD1. CDR1 and CDR2 (germline): SNHLY, FYNNEI. This CDR3 has 12 residues. The J segment lost 7 bases and the V segment lost 6 bases, leaving 2 bases of the junction unmatched. The CDR3: CASRGGGGELFF. CDR3 in DNA: TGTGCCAGCAGAGGGGGCGGCGGGGAGCTGTTTTTT.